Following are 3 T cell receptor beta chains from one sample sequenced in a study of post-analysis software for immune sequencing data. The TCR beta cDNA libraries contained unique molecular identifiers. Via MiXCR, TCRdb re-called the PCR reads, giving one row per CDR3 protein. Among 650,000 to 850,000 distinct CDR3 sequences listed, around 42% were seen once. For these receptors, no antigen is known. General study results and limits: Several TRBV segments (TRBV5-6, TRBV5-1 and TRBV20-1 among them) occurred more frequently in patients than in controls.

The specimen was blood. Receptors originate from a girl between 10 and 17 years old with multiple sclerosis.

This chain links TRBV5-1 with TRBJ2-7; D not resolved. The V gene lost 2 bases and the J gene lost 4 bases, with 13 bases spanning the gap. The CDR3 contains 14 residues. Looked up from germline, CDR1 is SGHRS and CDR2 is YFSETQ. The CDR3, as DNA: TGCGCCAGCAGCTTTAGGGTCTCGGGTTACGAGCAGTACTTC. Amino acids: CASSFRVSGYEQYF.

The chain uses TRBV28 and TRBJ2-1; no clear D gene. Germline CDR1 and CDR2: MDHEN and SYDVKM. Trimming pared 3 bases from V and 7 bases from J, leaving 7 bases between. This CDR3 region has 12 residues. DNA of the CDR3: TGTGCCAGCAGTTTGTACCGGAATGAGCAGTTCTTC. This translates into CASSLYRNEQFF.

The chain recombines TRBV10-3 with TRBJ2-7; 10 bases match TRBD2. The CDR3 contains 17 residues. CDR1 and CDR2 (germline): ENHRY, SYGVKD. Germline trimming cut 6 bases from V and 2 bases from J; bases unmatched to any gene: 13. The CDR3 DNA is TGTGCCATCAGCGCTGCGGGGGGGGGACTAGCGACCTACGAGCAGTACTTC. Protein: CAISAAGGGLATYEQYF.